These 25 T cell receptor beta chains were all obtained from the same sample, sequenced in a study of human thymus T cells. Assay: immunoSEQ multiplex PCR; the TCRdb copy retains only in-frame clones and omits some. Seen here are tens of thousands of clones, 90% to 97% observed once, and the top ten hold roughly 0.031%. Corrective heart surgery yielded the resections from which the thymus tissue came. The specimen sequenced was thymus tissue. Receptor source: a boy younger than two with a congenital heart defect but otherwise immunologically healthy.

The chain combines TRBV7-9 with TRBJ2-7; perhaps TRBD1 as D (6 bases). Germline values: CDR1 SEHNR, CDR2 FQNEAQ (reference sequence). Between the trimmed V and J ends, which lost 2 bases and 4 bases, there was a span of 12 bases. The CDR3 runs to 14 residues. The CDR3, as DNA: TGTGCCAGCAGCTTAAGTCGACAGGCGTACGAGCAGTACTTC. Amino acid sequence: CASSLSRQAYEQYF.

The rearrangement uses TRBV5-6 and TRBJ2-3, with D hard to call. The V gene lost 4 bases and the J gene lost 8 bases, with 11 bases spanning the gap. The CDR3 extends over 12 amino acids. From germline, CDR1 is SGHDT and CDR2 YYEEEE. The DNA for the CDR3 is TGTGCCAGCAGCCTCTTCGGTGGTACGCAGTATTTT. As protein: CASSLFGGTQYF.

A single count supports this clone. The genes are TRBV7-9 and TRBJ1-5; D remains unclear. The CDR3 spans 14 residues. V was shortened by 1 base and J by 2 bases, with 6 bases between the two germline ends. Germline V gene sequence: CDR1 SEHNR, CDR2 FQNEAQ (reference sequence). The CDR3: CASSLGAGNQPQHF. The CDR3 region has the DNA TGTGCCAGCAGCTTAGGGGCAGGCAATCAGCCCCAGCATTTT.

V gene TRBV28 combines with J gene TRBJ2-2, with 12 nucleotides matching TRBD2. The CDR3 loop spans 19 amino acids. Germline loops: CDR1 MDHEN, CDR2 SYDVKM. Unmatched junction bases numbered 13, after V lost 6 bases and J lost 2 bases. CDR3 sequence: CASSRGLAGQEANTGELFF. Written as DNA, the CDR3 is TGTGCCAGCAGCCGGGGACTAGCGGGCCAGGAAGCAAACACCGGGGAGCTGTTTTTT.

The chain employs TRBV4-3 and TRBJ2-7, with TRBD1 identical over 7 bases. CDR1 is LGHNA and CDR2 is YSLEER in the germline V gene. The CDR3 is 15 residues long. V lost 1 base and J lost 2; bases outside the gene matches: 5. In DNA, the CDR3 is TGCGCCAGCAGCCAAGCAACAGGGGCACCCTACGAGCAGTACTTC. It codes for CASSQATGAPYEQYF.

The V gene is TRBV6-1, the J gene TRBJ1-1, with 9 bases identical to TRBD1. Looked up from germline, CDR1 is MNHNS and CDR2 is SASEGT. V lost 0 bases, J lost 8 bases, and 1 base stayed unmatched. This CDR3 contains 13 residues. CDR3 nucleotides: TGTGCCAGCAGTGAAGCTGGGACAGGGGAAGCTTTCTTT. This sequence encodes CASSEAGTGEAFF.

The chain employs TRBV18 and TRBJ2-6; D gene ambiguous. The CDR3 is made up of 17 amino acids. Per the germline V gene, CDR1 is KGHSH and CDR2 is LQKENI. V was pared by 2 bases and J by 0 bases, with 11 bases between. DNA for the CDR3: TGTGCCAGCTCACCATATAGGACCCTCTCTGGGGCCAACGTCCTGACTTTC. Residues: CASSPYRTLSGANVLTF.

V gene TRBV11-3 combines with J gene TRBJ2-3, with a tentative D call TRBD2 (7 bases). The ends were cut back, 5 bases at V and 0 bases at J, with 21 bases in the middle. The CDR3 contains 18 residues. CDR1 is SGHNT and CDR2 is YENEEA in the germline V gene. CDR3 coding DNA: TGTGCCAGCAGCCTCCGGAGTGACGGGGGGCAGAGCACAGATACGCAGTATTTT. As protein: CASSLRSDGGQSTDTQYF.

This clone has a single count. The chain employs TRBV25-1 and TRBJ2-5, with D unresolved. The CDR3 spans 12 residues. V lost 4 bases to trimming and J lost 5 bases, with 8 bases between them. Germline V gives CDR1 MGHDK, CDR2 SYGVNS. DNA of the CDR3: TGTGCCAGCAGTGGCAGGAAGGAGACCCAGTACTTC. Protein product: CASSGRKETQYF.

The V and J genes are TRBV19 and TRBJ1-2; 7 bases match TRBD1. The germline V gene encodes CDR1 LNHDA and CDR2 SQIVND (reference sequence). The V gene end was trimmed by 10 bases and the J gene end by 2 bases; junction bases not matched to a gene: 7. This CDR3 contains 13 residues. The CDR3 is CATGGEPNYGYTF. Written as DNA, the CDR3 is TGTGCCACAGGGGGGGAACCCAACTATGGCTACACCTTC.

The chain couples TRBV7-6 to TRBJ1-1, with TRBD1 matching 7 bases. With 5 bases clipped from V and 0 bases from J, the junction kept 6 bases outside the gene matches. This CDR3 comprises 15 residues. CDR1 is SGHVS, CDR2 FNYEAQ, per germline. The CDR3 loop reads CASSPRTGLNTEAFF. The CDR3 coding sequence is TGTGCCAGCAGCCCAAGGACAGGATTGAACACTGAAGCTTTCTTT.

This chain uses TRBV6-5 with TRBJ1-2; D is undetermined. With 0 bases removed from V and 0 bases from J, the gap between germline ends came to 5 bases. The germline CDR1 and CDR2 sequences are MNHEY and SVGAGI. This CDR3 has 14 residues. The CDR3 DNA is TGTGCCAGCAGTTACTCGCATCCTAACTATGGCTACACCTTC. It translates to CASSYSHPNYGYTF.

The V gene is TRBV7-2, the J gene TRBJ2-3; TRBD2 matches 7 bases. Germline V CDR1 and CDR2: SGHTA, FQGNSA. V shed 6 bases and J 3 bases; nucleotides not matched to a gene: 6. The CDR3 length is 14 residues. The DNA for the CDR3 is TGTGCCAGCAGATCTCAGCGGGGAACAGATACGCAGTATTTT. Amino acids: CASRSQRGTDTQYF. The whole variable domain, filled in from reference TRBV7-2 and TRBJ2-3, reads GAGVSQSPSNKVTEKGKDVELRCDPISGHTALYWYRQSLGQGLEFLIYFQGNSAPDKSGLPSDRFSAERTGGSVSTLTIQRTQQEDSAVYLCASRSQRGTDTQYFGPGTRLTVL.

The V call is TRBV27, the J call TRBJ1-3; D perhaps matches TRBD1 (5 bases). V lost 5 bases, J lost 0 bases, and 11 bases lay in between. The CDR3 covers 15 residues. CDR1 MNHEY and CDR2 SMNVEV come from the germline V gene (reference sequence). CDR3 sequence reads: CASSNQGHSGNTIYF. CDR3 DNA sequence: TGTGCCAGCAGTAACCAGGGCCACTCTGGAAACACCATATATTTT.

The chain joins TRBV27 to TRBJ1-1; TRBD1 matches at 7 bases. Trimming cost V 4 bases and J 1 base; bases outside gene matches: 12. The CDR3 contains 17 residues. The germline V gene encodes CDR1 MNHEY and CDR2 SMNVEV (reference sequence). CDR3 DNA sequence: TGTGCCAGCAGTTCCCCAGACAGGGAGGGGGCGAACACTGAAGCTTTCTTT. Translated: CASSSPDREGANTEAFF.

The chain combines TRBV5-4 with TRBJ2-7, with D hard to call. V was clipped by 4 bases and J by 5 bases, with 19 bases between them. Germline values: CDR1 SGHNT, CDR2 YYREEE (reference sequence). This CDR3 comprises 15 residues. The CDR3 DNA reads TGTGCCAGCAGCGTGTCCACTAAAGAGAGCCACGAGCAGTACTTC. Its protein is CASSVSTKESHEQYF.

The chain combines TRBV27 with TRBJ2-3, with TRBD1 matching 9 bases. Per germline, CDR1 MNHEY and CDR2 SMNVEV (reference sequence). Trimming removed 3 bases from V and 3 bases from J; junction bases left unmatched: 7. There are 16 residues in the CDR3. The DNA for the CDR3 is TGTGCCAGCAGTTTTCAAGGACAGGGGAGGACAGATACGCAGTATTTT. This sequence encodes CASSFQGQGRTDTQYF.

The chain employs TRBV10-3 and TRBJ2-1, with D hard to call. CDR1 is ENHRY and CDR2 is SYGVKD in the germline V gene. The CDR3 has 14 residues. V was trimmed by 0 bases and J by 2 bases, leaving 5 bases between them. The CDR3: CAISESGPYNEQFF. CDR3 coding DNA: TGTGCCATCAGTGAGTCGGGTCCCTACAATGAGCAGTTCTTC.

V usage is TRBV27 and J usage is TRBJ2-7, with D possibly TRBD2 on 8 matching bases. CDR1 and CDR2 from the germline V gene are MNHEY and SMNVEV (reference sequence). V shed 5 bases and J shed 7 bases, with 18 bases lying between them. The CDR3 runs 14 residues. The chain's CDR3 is CASSAPGGGLEQYF. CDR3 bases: TGTGCCAGCAGTGCCCCGGGAGGGGGCTTGGAGCAGTACTTC.

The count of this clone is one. The DNA of the CDR3 is TGTGCCAGTCGATCTGTCGGGCTGAGACAGCCCCAGCATTTT. Protein: CASRSVGLRQPQHF. The chain combines TRBV19 with TRBJ1-5; D is uncertain. This CDR3 has 14 amino acids. CDR1 LNHDA and CDR2 SQIVND come from the germline V gene (reference sequence). Trimming stripped 8 bases from V and 7 bases from J, with 18 bases between. The whole variable domain, filled in from reference TRBV19 and TRBJ1-5, reads DGGITQSPKYLFRKEGQNVTLSCEQNLNHDAMYWYRQDPGQGLRLIYYSQIVNDFQKGDIAEGYSVSREKKESFPLTVTSAQKNPTAFYLCASRSVGLRQPQHFGDGTRLSIL.

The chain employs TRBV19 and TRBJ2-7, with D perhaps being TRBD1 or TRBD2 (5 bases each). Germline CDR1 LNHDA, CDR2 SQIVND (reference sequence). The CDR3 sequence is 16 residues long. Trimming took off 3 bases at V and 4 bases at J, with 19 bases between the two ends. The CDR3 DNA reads TGTGCCAGTAGTATCGACCCCGGGGCCAGGGCTTACGAGCAGTACTTC. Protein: CASSIDPGARAYEQYF.

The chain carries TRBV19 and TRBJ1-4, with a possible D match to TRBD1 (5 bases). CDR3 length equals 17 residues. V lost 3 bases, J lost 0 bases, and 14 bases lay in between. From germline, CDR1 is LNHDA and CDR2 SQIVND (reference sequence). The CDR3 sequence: CASSMRGRIATNEKLFF. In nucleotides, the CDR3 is TGTGCCAGTAGTATGCGGGGCCGTATTGCAACTAATGAAAAACTGTTTTTT.

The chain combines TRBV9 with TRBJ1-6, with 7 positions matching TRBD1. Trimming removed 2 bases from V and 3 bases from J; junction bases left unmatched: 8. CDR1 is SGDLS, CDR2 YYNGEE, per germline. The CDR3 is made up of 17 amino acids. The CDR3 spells CASSVQGDSLYNSPLHF. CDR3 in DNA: TGTGCCAGCAGCGTTCAGGGGGATTCACTCTATAATTCACCCCTCCACTTT.

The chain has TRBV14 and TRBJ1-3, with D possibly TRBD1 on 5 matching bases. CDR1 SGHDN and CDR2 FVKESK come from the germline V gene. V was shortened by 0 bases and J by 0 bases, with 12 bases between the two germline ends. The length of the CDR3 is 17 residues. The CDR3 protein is CASSQDTDSFSGNTIYF. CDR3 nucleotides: TGTGCCAGCAGCCAAGATACCGACAGTTTCTCTGGAAACACCATATATTTT.

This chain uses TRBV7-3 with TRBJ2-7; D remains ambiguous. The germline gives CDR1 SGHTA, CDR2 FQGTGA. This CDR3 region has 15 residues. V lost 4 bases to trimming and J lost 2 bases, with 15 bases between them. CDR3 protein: CASSSLPDRTYEQYF. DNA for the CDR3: TGTGCCAGCAGCTCCCTCCCGGACCGAACCTACGAGCAGTACTTC.